The 24 T cell receptor beta chains reported below all come from one sample, sequenced in a study of T cell repertoires in cytomegalovirus infection. The antigens for these receptors are not known. TCRdb itself ran the reads through MiXCR, one entry per CDR3 protein. The sample lists around 55,000 distinct CDR3 sequences, 15% to 25% occurring once. The sequences come from CD8+ T cells from cultured PBMCs, collected from culture after CMV antigen stimulation. The source of these receptors is a human donor in good health (CMV status not recorded). Some clones in this sample may be carry-over from other donors' samples.

This rearrangement joins TRBV7-9 to TRBJ2-1; D is ambiguous. Trimming left V 5 bases short and J 5 bases short, with 4 bases between. The CDR3 contains 11 residues. The germline CDR1 and CDR2 sequences are SEHNR and FQNEAQ (reference sequence). The DNA of the CDR3 is TGTGCCAGCAGCCGAGACAATGAGCAGTTCTTC. This sequence encodes CASSRDNEQFF.

This rearrangement joins TRBV5-4 to TRBJ2-5, with D perhaps matching TRBD1 or TRBD2 (5 bases each). The V gene lost 6 bases and the J gene lost 3 bases, with 15 bases spanning the gap. Germline V gene data show CDR1 as SGHNT and CDR2 as YYREEE (reference sequence). CDR3 size: 14 residues. CDR3 in amino acids: CASTHPMGEETQYF. The CDR3 bases are TGTGCCAGCACGCACCCAATGGGGGAAGAGACCCAGTACTTC.

By share, this clonotype counts as medium-sized. The CDR3 sequence: CASRDREGTEAFF. CDR3 sequence (DNA): TGCGCCAGCAGGGACAGGGAGGGAACTGAAGCTTTCTTT. The rearrangement uses TRBV4-3 and TRBJ1-1; TRBD1 aligns across 8 bases. The germline V gene has CDR1 LGHNA and CDR2 YSLEER. Unmatched junction bases numbered 5, after V lost 6 bases and J lost 5 bases. The CDR3 is 13 residues long.

The sample holds a few counts of this clonotype. This chain links TRBV7-4 with TRBJ2-7, with unresolved D. CDR3 length: 11 amino acids. The V and J ends lost 2 bases and 7 bases respectively, with 6 bases between them. The V gene's germline CDR1 is SGHVT and CDR2 SQSDAQ. DNA of the CDR3: TGTGCCAGCAGCTTAACTCCGGAGCAGTACTTC. Protein sequence: CASSLTPEQYF.

Within the sample, this clonotype is medium-sized (0.01 to 0.1%). V is TRBV4-3 and J is TRBJ2-3; D is ambiguous. The CDR3 has 15 amino acids. Trimming removed 3 bases at V and 6 bases at J, with 16 bases between. Germline V gives CDR1 LGHNA, CDR2 YSLEER. The CDR3 sequence is CASSQGRRNGDTQYF. CDR3 nucleotide sequence: TGCGCCAGCAGCCAGGGTAGGCGGAATGGGGATACGCAGTATTTT.

This clonotype was found a few times. This rearrangement joins TRBV12-3 or TRBV12-4 to TRBJ2-7, with TRBD1 identical over 9 bases. The CDR3 runs to 15 residues. V shed 10 bases and J 1 base; nucleotides not matched to a gene: 11. CDR3 sequence (DNA): TGTGCCACCTCCCACTGGACAGGGGAATCCTACGAGCAGTACTTC. Amino acids: CATSHWTGESYEQYF.

The CDR3 loop is CASSLEGTETQNIQYF. CDR3 sequence (DNA): TGCGCCAGCAGCTTGGAAGGGACCGAAACCCAAAACATTCAGTACTTC. The genes are TRBV5-1 and TRBJ2-4; either TRBD1 or TRBD2 may fit D (5 bases each). Germline CDR1 and CDR2: SGHRS and YFSETQ. Trimming cost V 0 bases and J 5 bases, with 15 bases left between them. This CDR3 region has 16 residues.

This clonotype came up a few times. The rearrangement uses TRBV7-8 and TRBJ2-1; D is unclear. Trimming removed 1 base from V and 9 bases from J, with 4 bases in between. The CDR3 length is 11 residues. CDR1 SGHVS and CDR2 FQNEAQ come from the germline V gene. Here the CDR3 reads CASSLVVEQFF. The DNA for the CDR3 is TGTGCCAGCAGCTTAGTTGTTGAGCAGTTCTTC. Full variable domain (remainder filled in from reference TRBV7-8 and TRBJ2-1): GAGVSQSPRYKVAKRGQDVALRCDPISGHVSLFWYQQALGQGPEFLTYFQNEAQLDKSGLPSDRFFAERPEGSVSTLKIQRTQQEDSAVYLCASSLVVEQFFGPGTRLTVL.

In this sample, this clonotype is medium-sized. This chain links TRBV7-2 with TRBJ2-7; weak D call: TRBD1 (5 bases). This CDR3 is 15 amino acids long. Germline V gives CDR1 SGHTA, CDR2 FQGNSA. The germline V and J ends were trimmed by 2 bases and 2 bases, with 13 bases remaining between them. CDR3 nucleotides: TGTGCCAGCAGCTTAAAAGGGGTCTATCCCTACGAGCAGTACTTC. Translated: CASSLKGVYPYEQYF.

Only a few counts were recorded for this clonotype. This chain links TRBV7-2 with TRBJ2-5; 12 nucleotides line up with TRBD2. The CDR3 has 16 amino acids. The germline CDR1 and CDR2 sequences are SGHTA and FQGNSA. V lost 0 bases to trimming and J lost 5 bases; unmatched junction nucleotides: 4. CDR3 residues: CASSLAFGLAGETQYF. The CDR3 region has the DNA TGTGCCAGCAGCTTAGCGTTCGGACTAGCGGGGGAGACCCAGTACTTC.

J is TRBJ2-3 and V is TRBV6-5; no reliable D call. The CDR3 loop spans 13 amino acids. Trimming left V 0 bases short and J 8 bases short, with 9 bases between. Germline V gives CDR1 MNHEY, CDR2 SVGAGI. As DNA, the CDR3 is TGTGCCAGCAGTTACTCGAAAGGACGTACGCAGTATTTT. This codes for CASSYSKGRTQYF.

This clonotype has just a few counts. This rearrangement joins TRBV7-2 to TRBJ2-5; either TRBD1 or TRBD2 may fit D (5 bases each). Germline CDR1 reads SGHTA; CDR2 reads FQGNSA. This CDR3 comprises 15 residues. Trimming pared 5 bases from V and 2 bases from J, leaving 15 bases between. CDR3 protein: CASSESLGRQETQYF. CDR3 nucleotides: TGTGCCAGCAGCGAATCTCTGGGACGACAAGAGACCCAGTACTTC.

This clonotype was counted only a few times. V is TRBV10-3 and J is TRBJ2-7; no firm D call. Between the trimmed V and J ends, which lost 0 bases and 5 bases, there was a span of 8 bases. Germline V CDR1 and CDR2: ENHRY, SYGVKD. The CDR3 loop spans 13 amino acids. In DNA form, the CDR3 reads TGTGCCATCAGTGAGTCTCGGTCCCACGAGCAGTACTTC. This translates into CAISESRSHEQYF.

This clonotype came up many times. The V gene is TRBV7-9, the J gene TRBJ2-7, with D perhaps TRBD1 or TRBD2 (5 bases each). The germline gives CDR1 SEHNR, CDR2 FQNEAQ (reference sequence). The CDR3 is made up of 14 amino acids. The ends were cut back, 4 bases at V and 3 bases at J, with 13 bases in the middle. The DNA for the CDR3 is TGTGCCAGCAGCTCTGGGGACCGTCGCTACGAGCAGTACTTC. This encodes CASSSGDRRYEQYF.

This clonotype was seen only a few times. The V call is TRBV7-2, the J call TRBJ2-7; 7 bases map to TRBD1. In germline, CDR1 is SGHTA, CDR2 FQGNSA. The CDR3 runs to 13 residues. V lost 6 bases, J lost 3 bases, and 5 bases stayed unmatched. The chain's CDR3 is CASSRQGRYEQYF. The CDR3, as DNA: TGTGCCAGCAGTCGACAGGGTCGCTACGAGCAGTACTTC.

A few counts support this clonotype. The V call is TRBV7-2, the J call TRBJ1-1, with no clear D. Deletions cut 1 base from V and 5 bases from J, with 8 bases between. The CDR3 has 13 amino acids. Germline values: CDR1 SGHTA, CDR2 FQGNSA. This CDR3 is CASSLGGETEAFF. CDR3 nucleotide sequence: TGTGCCAGCAGCTTAGGTGGGGAAACTGAAGCTTTCTTT.

This rearrangement joins TRBV11-2 to TRBJ2-7, with TRBD2 matching 8 bases. This CDR3 comprises 14 residues. Germline CDR1 SGHAT, CDR2 FQNNGV. V lost 3 bases to trimming and J lost 2 bases; unmatched junction nucleotides: 3. In nucleotides, the CDR3 is TGTGCCAGCAGCTTGAGCGGGGGAACCTACGAGCAGTACTTC. It specifies CASSLSGGTYEQYF. Full variable domain (remainder filled in from reference TRBV11-2 and TRBJ2-7): EAGVAQSPRYKIIEKRQSVAFWCNPISGHATLYWYQQILGQGPKLLIQFQNNGVVDDSQLPKDRFSAERLKGVDSTLKIQPAKLEDSAVYLCASSLSGGTYEQYFGPGTRLTVT.

This clonotype is labeled large. V usage is TRBV7-8 and J usage is TRBJ2-2; 7 bases align to TRBD1. This CDR3 is 14 amino acids long. V was clipped by 5 bases and J by 4 bases; unmatched bases: 4. In germline, CDR1 is SGHVS, CDR2 FQNEAQ. The CDR3 spells CASSDREGTGELFF. The CDR3 DNA sequence: TGTGCCAGCAGCGACAGGGAAGGCACCGGGGAGCTGTTTTTT.

In its sample, this clonotype was seen a few times. The chain has TRBV6-8 and TRBJ1-1, with 8 nucleotides matching TRBD1. This CDR3 has 11 residues. Germline loops: CDR1 MNHGY, CDR2 SAAAGT. The trim removed 6 bases at V and 7 bases at J, leaving 1 base unmatched. Written as DNA, the CDR3 is TGTGCCAGCAGAGGACAGGGTGAAGCTTTCTTT. It translates to CASRGQGEAFF.

This clonotype was seen more than once but under ten times. The gene calls are TRBV6-2 or TRBV6-3 and TRBJ1-1; D is undetermined. V lost 3 bases, J lost 4 bases, and 15 bases lay in between. This CDR3 has 15 amino acids. Germline V gene lookup returns CDR1 MNHEY and CDR2 SVGEGT. The CDR3 bases are TGTGCCAGCAGTTATGTGGGCAAGGGTAGCACTGAAGCTTTCTTT. Its translation is CASSYVGKGSTEAFF.

This clonotype appeared many times. The gene calls are TRBV27 and TRBJ2-7, with 8 positions matching TRBD2. The CDR3 runs to 14 residues. V shed 2 bases, J shed 5 bases, and the junction held 5 bases outside the gene matches. The germline V gene has CDR1 MNHEY and CDR2 SMNVEV (reference sequence). The CDR3 nucleotides read TGTGCCAGCAGTTTAGTGCGGGGACTAGACGAGCAGTACTTC. Translation: CASSLVRGLDEQYF.

The chain links TRBV27 to TRBJ1-2; TRBD1 aligns across 8 bases. The CDR3 spans 17 residues. V shed 7 bases, J shed 2 bases, and the junction held 15 bases outside the gene matches. The germline V gene encodes CDR1 MNHEY and CDR2 SMNVEV (reference sequence). The CDR3 DNA reads TGTGCCAGCACCCCGAGTCTTTATACAGGGGGGAACTATGGCTACACCTTC. This translates into CASTPSLYTGGNYGYTF.

The chain joins TRBV28 to TRBJ2-7; D call uncertain. The germline gives CDR1 MDHEN, CDR2 SYDVKM. V was pared by 6 bases and J by 2 bases, with 14 bases between. The CDR3 spans 14 residues. CDR3 sequence: CASRLGEFTYEQYF. As DNA, the CDR3 is TGTGCCAGCAGATTAGGAGAATTTACCTACGAGCAGTACTTC.

V gene TRBV7-9 combines with J gene TRBJ2-1; D call uncertain. The CDR3 spans 14 residues. Germline CDR1 is SEHNR and CDR2 is FQNEAQ (reference sequence). V was trimmed by 6 bases and J by 6 bases, leaving 15 bases between them. CDR3 region: CASRIKASPNEQFF. CDR3 nucleotide sequence: TGTGCCAGCAGAATCAAAGCGAGCCCCAATGAGCAGTTCTTC. Full variable domain (rest looked up from reference TRBV7-9 and TRBJ2-1): DTGVSQNPRHKITKRGQNVTFRCDPISEHNRLYWYRQTLGQGPEFLTYFQNEAQLEKSRLLSDRFSAERPKGSFSTLEIQRTEQGDSAMYLCASRIKASPNEQFFGPGTRLTVL.